Listed below are T cell receptor beta chains from one sample, sequenced in a study of regulatory T cells in long-lasting Graves disease. TCRdb ran MiXCR on the multiplex PCR reads and lists one entry per CDR3 protein. Here the sample spans 350,000 to 400,000 distinct CDR3 sequences, around 15% being singletons. The sample was also reused in another study, on T cells in Graves' hyperthyroidism and ophthalmopathy.

Here the sequenced sample was peripheral blood mononuclear cells (PBMCs), taken at new diagnosis, from a patient treated with antithyroid drugs. The receptor source for this set is a woman aged 18-30 years with Graves disease. The CDR3 runs from the conserved cysteine through the conserved F or W. A D gene is named only where the DNA matches it firmly. Expanded clones are given a class, and other clones once, few, many or no size at all.

J gene,V gene,clone size,D gene,CDR3 DNA,CDR3 protein
TRBJ1-5,TRBV10-3,.,.,TGTGCCATCAGATTAGACGGGGGCAATCAGCCCCAGCATTTT,CAIRLDGGNQPQHF
TRBJ2-2,TRBV15,.,TRBD2,TGTGCCACCAGCCTGAGCGGGGGCTTCGCCGGGGAGCTGTTTTTT,CATSLSGGFAGELFF
TRBJ2-1,TRBV10-3,many,TRBD2,TGTGCCATTACAAGCGGGAGTTACGATGAGCAGTTCTTC,CAITSGSYDEQFF
TRBJ2-1,TRBV7-9,few,TRBD1,TGTGCCAGCAGCTTAGCTCTCCTTACAGGGGGTCTTGGGAATGAGCAGTTCTTC,CASSLALLTGGLGNEQFF
TRBJ2-1,TRBV3-1,many,.,TGTGCCAGCAGCCAAGATTTCAGGACTCAGGGGATTGAGCAGTTCTTC,CASSQDFRTQGIEQFF
TRBJ1-5,TRBV19,.,.,TGTGCCAGTAGTATACCGATTACTGCTCAGCCCCAGCATTTT,CASSIPITAQPQHF
TRBJ2-1,TRBV2,many,.,TGTGCCAGCAGTACCCTGCTGAATGAGCAGTTCTTC,CASSTLLNEQFF
TRBJ2-7,TRBV7-9,many,.,TGTGCCAGCAGCCCCTGGGACGTGGCTAGGGAGCAGTACTTC,CASSPWDVAREQYF
TRBJ2-7,TRBV9,many,.,TGTGCCAGCAGCTCCCGTGCGGACATCGGGTGGGAGCAGTACTTC,CASSSRADIGWEQYF
TRBJ2-7,TRBV2,many,.,TGTGCCAGCAGGGAAGGACTGGACTACGAGCAGTACTTC,CASREGLDYEQYF
TRBJ2-3,TRBV6-4,many,TRBD2,TGTGCCAGCAGTGACCAAGCGGGAGGGCCGAGTACGCAGTATTTT,CASSDQAGGPSTQYF